The T cell receptor (beta chain) described here comes from a study of beta chain features in type 1 diabetes. General study points: Compared with healthy donors, patients appeared to share more similar naive, central memory and regulatory TCRB repertoires. In every one of the four CD4+ subsets, TCRB CDR3s were moderately but significantly shorter in Type 1 diabetes patients.

Using CD45RO/CCR7/CD25/CD127/CD95/CD27, CD4+ naive, central memory, regulatory and stem cell-like memory cells were sorted. The entirety of the isolated RNA underwent reverse transcription, so expressed TCRB transcripts were sequenced. Naive, central memory and regulatory T cell samples averaged roughly 3.5 million reads. Repertoires were generated with immunoSEQ multiplex PCR, while TCRdb's copy carries only in-frame clones and drops some. The table records around 400,000 clones, more than 12% of them present only once. A few counts support this clone. Antigen specificity is unknown. Between the trimmed V and J ends, which lost 0 bases and 4 bases, there was a span of 13 bases. The CDR3 is 16 residues long. Looked up from germline, CDR1 is SGDLS and CDR2 is YYNGEE.

The chain combines TRBV9 with TRBJ2-2, with D possibly being TRBD2 (7 bases). This clonotype was obtained from a woman aged 18 to 35 in good health. Sequenced material: naive CD4+ T cells from blood. CDR3 nucleotides: TGTGCCAGCAGCGTAGGCGGGGGCTTCGGCACCGGGGAGCTGTTTTTT. Translation: CASSVGGGFGTGELFF.